Below, 13 T cell receptor beta chains from the same sample are listed, as sequenced in a study of blood T cell repertoires in COVID-19. Method: immunoSEQ multiplex PCR; TCRdb's copy keeps in-frame clones and lacks some. The profile shows about 280,000 clones, 75% to 90% of them singletons. The sample comprised peripheral blood. The source of these receptors is a woman in her forties or fifties who had recovered from COVID-19.

This chain uses TRBV25-1 with TRBJ1-1; weak D call: TRBD1 (5 bases). The CDR3 is 15 residues long. The V and J ends lost 6 bases and 3 bases respectively, with 17 bases between them. The germline V gene has CDR1 MGHDK and CDR2 SYGVNS. The CDR3 sequence is CASSPSKGQDTEAFF. The CDR3 DNA sequence: TGTGCCAGCAGCCCCTCAAAGGGGCAGGACACTGAAGCTTTCTTT.

The chain recombines TRBV30 with TRBJ2-7; 7 bases line up with TRBD1. The CDR3 runs to 12 residues. The V and J ends lost 4 bases and 6 bases, in that order; junction bases with no gene match: 6. Germline-derived CDR1 and CDR2 are GTSNPN and SVGIG (reference sequence). The CDR3 sequence: CAWTLTGTEQYF. The DNA of the CDR3 is TGTGCCTGGACCCTGACAGGGACCGAGCAGTACTTC.

The chain couples TRBV29-1 to TRBJ2-7; 11 bases are shared with TRBD1. Trimming cost V 7 bases and J 2 bases; bases outside gene matches: 4. The CDR3 extends over 13 amino acids. Per germline, CDR1 SQVTM and CDR2 ANQGSEA. The chain's CDR3 is CSAAGQGAYEQYF. CDR3 in DNA: TGCAGCGCTGCGGGACAGGGGGCCTACGAGCAGTACTTC.

The chain recombines TRBV19 with TRBJ1-1, with a tentative D call TRBD1 (5 bases). V dropped 9 bases and J dropped 4 bases, with 12 bases sitting between them. Germline CDR1 and CDR2: LNHDA and SQIVND (reference sequence). CDR3 length equals 12 residues. In nucleotides, the CDR3 is TGTGCCAGCACTCTAGGGGTCACTGAAGCTTTCTTT. This codes for CASTLGVTEAFF.

This chain links TRBV11-3 with TRBJ2-5, with D uncertain. V was pared by 3 bases and J by 5 bases, with 10 bases between. CDR3 length: 13 residues. In germline, CDR1 is SGHNT, CDR2 YENEEA. Here the CDR3 reads CASSFSNLETQYF. The CDR3 DNA sequence: TGTGCCAGCAGCTTTAGTAATTTGGAGACCCAGTACTTC.

The chain has TRBV19 and TRBJ1-1, with unresolved D. Germline V gene sequence: CDR1 LNHDA, CDR2 SQIVND (reference sequence). The CDR3 sequence is 15 residues long. V lost 5 bases, J lost 1 base, and 14 bases lay in between. The CDR3: CASSPWVAGNTEAFF. The CDR3 bases are TGTGCCAGTAGTCCCTGGGTAGCGGGGAACACTGAAGCTTTCTTT. The full variable domain, its missing parts supplied by reference TRBV19 and TRBJ1-1, is DGGITQSPKYLFRKEGQNVTLSCEQNLNHDAMYWYRQDPGQGLRLIYYSQIVNDFQKGDIAEGYSVSREKKESFPLTVTSAQKNPTAFYLCASSPWVAGNTEAFFGQGTRLTVV.

The chain carries TRBV5-1 and TRBJ2-3; TRBD1 agrees at 8 bases. Trimming cost V 2 bases and J 5 bases; bases outside gene matches: 4. The CDR3 is 14 residues long. The germline V gene encodes CDR1 SGHRS and CDR2 YFSETQ. In DNA form, the CDR3 reads TGCGCCAGCAGCTTACAGGGGGTAGGAGATACGCAGTATTTT. As protein: CASSLQGVGDTQYF.

This rearrangement joins TRBV18 to TRBJ2-7, with a weak D call TRBD1 (6 bases). Trimming took 6 bases from V and 2 from J, leaving 14 bases between them. Germline V gene lookup returns CDR1 KGHSH and CDR2 LQKENI. This CDR3 has 14 amino acids. The CDR3 DNA is TGTGCCAGCTCCCGGACCCGACAGGCCTACGAGCAGTACTTC. Translating gives CASSRTRQAYEQYF. The full variable domain, with the rest looked up from reference TRBV18 and TRBJ2-7, is NAGVMQNPRHLVRRRGQEARLRCSPMKGHSHVYWYRQLPEEGLKFMVYLQKENIIDESGMPKERFSAEFPKEGPSILRIQQVVRGDSAAYFCASSRTRQAYEQYFGPGTRLTVT.

The chain recombines TRBV6-2 or TRBV6-3 with TRBJ2-7; 7 positions match TRBD1. The germline gives CDR1 MNHEY, CDR2 SVGEGT. With V trimmed by 0 bases and J by 2 bases, 10 bases remained unmatched. The CDR3 totals 17 residues. The CDR3 coding sequence is TGTGCCAGCAGTTACTCGGGCCGGGGACAGATAGCCTACGAGCAGTACTTC. Amino acids: CASSYSGRGQIAYEQYF.

The chain links TRBV6-1 to TRBJ2-3; D perhaps matches TRBD1 (6 bases). The V end was cut by 2 bases, the J end by 4 bases, with 10 bases between. The CDR3 runs 14 residues. CDR1 and CDR2 from the germline V gene are MNHNS and SASEGT. The CDR3 sequence is CASSELRGSDTQYF. CDR3 DNA sequence: TGTGCCAGCAGTGAATTGAGGGGGTCAGATACGCAGTATTTT.

V usage is TRBV19 and J usage is TRBJ2-7; D is unresolved. Trimming took 3 bases from V and 4 from J, leaving 16 bases between them. The CDR3 consists of 15 residues. Germline V CDR1 and CDR2: LNHDA, SQIVND (reference sequence). The CDR3 loop is CASSIFPGELYEQYF. CDR3 DNA sequence: TGTGCCAGTAGTATCTTCCCAGGCGAGTTATACGAGCAGTACTTC.

This clone appeared once. The V call is TRBV29-1, the J call TRBJ1-5; TRBD1 might be the D (5 bases). With 4 bases removed from V and 3 bases from J, the gap between germline ends came to 13 bases. Germline V gives CDR1 SQVTM, CDR2 ANQGSEA. This CDR3 is built from 14 residues. The CDR3 reads CSVATDSYNQPQHF. The CDR3 DNA follows: TGCAGCGTTGCGACAGACTCCTACAATCAGCCCCAGCATTTT.

The CDR3 region is CASSSGQGAFYGYTF. The CDR3 DNA is TGCGCCAGCAGCTCTGGACAGGGGGCTTTCTATGGCTACACCTTC. J is TRBJ1-2 and V is TRBV5-1; 11 bases are a match to TRBD1. In germline, CDR1 is SGHRS, CDR2 YFSETQ. After removal of 3 bases from V and 4 bases from J, the junction contained 5 bases not matched to a gene. The CDR3 is 15 amino acids.